Shown below are 22 T cell receptor beta chains from a single sample sequenced in a study of Japanese encephalitis immunity and Zika vaccine responses. CFSE-labeled PBMCs were cultured 5 to 6 days with peptide pools, each at roughly 1.1 ug/mL. In TCRdb, the 5' RACE reads were re-called with MiXCR into one record per CDR3 protein. This sample yields about 420 distinct CDR3 sequences, of which about a tenth are seen a single time; roughly a third belongs to the top ten. Here the sequenced sample was antigen-activated CD8+ T cells from blood, cultured, taken during a Zika inactivated vaccine study. All receptors derive from an adult woman who received an inactivated Zika virus vaccine.

This clonotype is labeled as large. The chain recombines TRBV27 with TRBJ2-7, with D tentatively TRBD1 or TRBD2 (5 bases each). Trimming took off 5 bases at V and 4 bases at J, with 9 bases between the two ends. Germline values: CDR1 MNHEY, CDR2 SMNVEV (reference sequence). The CDR3 sequence is 12 residues long. CDR3 sequence: CASSPGPYEQYF. DNA for the CDR3: TGTGCCAGCAGTCCGGGACCTTACGAGCAGTACTTC.

Relative to its sample, this clonotype is hyperexpanded. This chain connects TRBV7-6 to TRBJ1-1; a possible D gene is TRBD1 (5 bases). CDR3 length: 14 residues. Per germline, CDR1 SGHVS and CDR2 FNYEAQ. The germline V and J ends were trimmed by 3 bases and 1 base, with 9 bases remaining between them. The CDR3 region is CASSLAGWNTEAFF. CDR3 coding DNA: TGTGCCAGCAGCTTGGCAGGGTGGAACACTGAAGCTTTCTTT.

V usage is TRBV19 and J usage is TRBJ1-4; TRBD1 is a possible D gene (6 bases). The CDR3 is 15 residues long. The germline V and J ends were trimmed by 7 bases and 5 bases, with 17 bases remaining between them. Germline assignment: CDR1 LNHDA and CDR2 SQIVND (reference sequence). The CDR3 region is CASTLRTDENEKLFF. As DNA, the CDR3 is TGTGCCAGTACCTTGAGGACAGATGAAAATGAAAAACTGTTTTTT.

There are a few counts of this clonotype. The gene calls are TRBV6-4 and TRBJ2-5; 8 bases map to TRBD1. V lost 6 bases to trimming and J lost 1 base; unmatched junction nucleotides: 4. This CDR3 comprises 14 residues. CDR1 is MRHNA and CDR2 is SNTAGT in the germline V gene. DNA of the CDR3: TGTGCCAGCAGCCCAACAGGGGGCCAAGAGACCCAGTACTTC. Residues: CASSPTGGQETQYF.

This clonotype ranks as medium-sized (0.01 to 0.1%). The chain has TRBV4-1 and TRBJ1-5, with D perhaps TRBD1 (6 bases). Germline CDR1 MGHRA, CDR2 YSYEKL. CDR3 length: 16 residues. V lost 3 bases and J 4 bases, leaving 16 bases between the germline ends. The CDR3 DNA is TGCGCCAGCAGCCACCTAGTCCGGGACAAAAATCAGCCCCAGCATTTT. Translation gives CASSHLVRDKNQPQHF.

This clonotype is medium-sized (0.01 to 0.1%) by share. CDR3 region: CASSAPGTGDQPQHF. CDR3 coding DNA: TGCGCCAGCAGCGCTCCCGGGACAGGGGATCAGCCCCAGCATTTT. The rearrangement joins TRBV4-1 to TRBJ1-5; 10 positions match TRBD1. The V gene's germline CDR1 is MGHRA and CDR2 YSYEKL. The ends lost 5 bases at V and 5 bases at J; junction bases unmatched: 6. There are 15 residues in the CDR3.

This clonotype was detected many times. This chain uses TRBV19 with TRBJ1-2; D remains ambiguous. The germline V and J ends were trimmed by 3 bases and 2 bases, with 10 bases remaining between them. CDR3 length equals 14 residues. CDR1 and CDR2 (germline): LNHDA, SQIVND (reference sequence). DNA of the CDR3: TGTGCCAGTAGTATTTATGCAGGAAACTATGGCTACACCTTC. It specifies CASSIYAGNYGYTF.

This clonotype qualifies as medium-sized (0.01 to 0.1%). The rearrangement joins TRBV2 to TRBJ1-2, with TRBD1 identical over 10 bases. V was pared by 8 bases and J by 4 bases, with 10 bases of the junction left unmatched. Per the germline V gene, CDR1 is SNHLY and CDR2 is FYNNEI. CDR3 length: 15 amino acids. The CDR3 bases are TGTGCCAGCGTGGGACAGGGGTCCACACTCTATGGCTACACCTTC. It translates to CASVGQGSTLYGYTF.

By sample fraction, this clonotype is medium-sized (0.01 to 0.1%). The DNA for the CDR3 is TGTGCCAGCAGCCGGGTGGGGGGCGGTGGCTACACCTTC. Protein sequence: CASSRVGGGGYTF. This chain uses TRBV12-3 or TRBV12-4 with TRBJ1-2; tentatively, D is TRBD1 (6 bases). The V gene lost 6 bases and the J gene lost 7 bases, with 15 bases spanning the gap. The CDR3 covers 13 residues.

This clonotype is categorized as large (0.1 to 1%). This chain uses TRBV7-3 with TRBJ2-7, with 7 bases aligning to TRBD2. The germline gives CDR1 SGHTA, CDR2 FQGTGA. The CDR3 length is 15 residues. V lost 2 bases, J lost 5 bases, and 9 bases stayed unmatched. The CDR3 protein is CASSLWGGSLDEQYF. The CDR3 DNA follows: TGTGCCAGCAGCTTATGGGGGGGATCCCTTGACGAGCAGTACTTC. Complete variable domain (other parts from reference TRBV7-3 and TRBJ2-7): GAGVSQTPSNKVTEKGKYVELRCDPISGHTALYWYRQSLGQGPEFLIYFQGTGAADDSGLPNDRFFAVRPEGSVSTLKIQRTERGDSAVYLCASSLWGGSLDEQYFGPGTRLTVT.

By proportion, this clonotype is medium-sized (0.01 to 0.1%). V gene TRBV5-6 combines with J gene TRBJ1-4; D is unclear. The V gene lost 4 bases and the J gene lost 0 bases, with 13 bases spanning the gap. This CDR3 has 16 residues. The germline V gene has CDR1 SGHDT and CDR2 YYEEEE. CDR3 sequence reads: CASSAFAKSTNEKLFF. The CDR3, as DNA: TGTGCCAGCAGCGCCTTCGCAAAGTCAACTAATGAAAAACTGTTTTTT.

This chain's CDR3 is CASRLTGTGYGYTF. The CDR3 bases are TGTGCCAGCAGACTAACCGGGACAGGCTATGGCTACACCTTC. This chain joins TRBV6-2 or TRBV6-3 and TRBJ1-2; TRBD1 agrees at 8 bases. This CDR3 comprises 14 residues. Germline loops: CDR1 MNHEY, CDR2 SVGEGT. V was clipped by 6 bases and J by 4 bases; unmatched bases: 7.

This clonotype is medium-sized in the sample. The genes are TRBV6-1 and TRBJ2-1; 7 bases align to TRBD2. Losses at the gene ends were 4 bases for V and 6 bases for J; bases not matched to a gene: 6. CDR3 length equals 14 residues. CDR1 is MNHNS and CDR2 is SASEGT in the germline V gene. The CDR3 bases are TGTGCCAGCAGTGCCACTAGCGAGGTCAATGAGCAGTTCTTC. It encodes CASSATSEVNEQFF.

Judged by abundance, this clonotype is large (0.1 to 1%). The V gene is TRBV7-9, the J gene TRBJ2-1, with 7 bases lining up with TRBD2. The CDR3 sequence is 16 residues long. The V segment lost 5 bases and the J segment 8 bases; nucleotides outside the gene matches: 15. In germline, CDR1 is SEHNR, CDR2 FQNEAQ (reference sequence). Here the CDR3 DNA reads TGTGCCAGCAGCCCCCTCGCGGGAGCCGCGGCTCATGAGCAGTTCTTC. Its protein product is CASSPLAGAAAHEQFF.

In this sample, this clonotype turned up many times. V gene TRBV12-3 or TRBV12-4 combines with J gene TRBJ1-1; TRBD1 matches 7 bases. Germline trimming cut 4 bases from V and 6 bases from J; bases unmatched to any gene: 5. The CDR3 extends over 13 amino acids. The CDR3 nucleotides read TGTGCCAGCAGTTCTGACAGGGTCTCTGAAGCTTTCTTT. Encoded protein: CASSSDRVSEAFF.

This clonotype is large by share. The chain joins TRBV7-2 to TRBJ2-3; D gene ambiguous. The CDR3 consists of 15 residues. The germline V and J ends were trimmed by 5 bases and 1 base, with 13 bases remaining between them. Germline CDR1 SGHTA, CDR2 FQGNSA. As DNA, the CDR3 is TGTGCCAGCAGCCCGCGGAAGAGCGGCACAGATACGCAGTATTTT. Protein sequence: CASSPRKSGTDTQYF.

At least ten counts were recorded for this clonotype. The J gene is TRBJ2-7, the V gene TRBV18, with TRBD2 matching over 10 bases. V lost 0 bases and J lost 2; bases outside the gene matches: 7. The CDR3 consists of 17 residues. Germline V lookup: CDR1 KGHSH, CDR2 LQKENI. DNA for the CDR3: TGTGCCAGCTCACCACCGTCGCTAGCGGGAGCTCCCTACGAGCAGTACTTC. Translation gives CASSPPSLAGAPYEQYF.

By sample fraction, this clonotype is medium-sized (0.01 to 0.1%). V and J are TRBV5-1 and TRBJ2-3; D might be TRBD2 (6 bases). This CDR3 comprises 17 residues. With 3 bases removed from V and 0 bases from J, the gap between germline ends came to 17 bases. From germline, CDR1 is SGHRS and CDR2 YFSETQ. The CDR3 spells CASSSRGGMFSTDTQYF. The CDR3, as DNA: TGCGCCAGCAGCTCACGAGGAGGGATGTTTAGCACAGATACGCAGTATTTT. The full variable domain, with the rest looked up from reference TRBV5-1 and TRBJ2-3, is KAGVTQTPRYLIKTRGQQVTLSCSPISGHRSVSWYQQTPGQGLQFLFEYFSETQRNKGNFPGRFSGRQFSNSRSEMNVSTLELGDSALYLCASSSRGGMFSTDTQYFGPGTRLTVL.

By share, this clonotype counts as medium-sized. The J gene is TRBJ1-2, the V gene TRBV5-6, with D uncertain. The CDR3 consists of 11 residues. V lost 1 base, J lost 10 bases, and 8 bases lay in between. Germline V gives CDR1 SGHDT, CDR2 YYEEEE. The CDR3: CASSLSRYYTF. In DNA, the CDR3 is TGTGCCAGCAGCTTGTCGAGGTACTACACCTTC. Looking up the rest from reference TRBV5-6 and TRBJ1-2 gives the full variable domain: DAGVTQSPTHLIKTRGQQVTLRCSPKSGHDTVSWYQQALGQGPQFIFQYYEEEERQRGNFPDRFSGHQFPNYSSELNVNALLLGDSALYLCASSLSRYYTFGSGTRLTVV.

Sample share makes this clonotype medium-sized. The CDR3 bases are TGTGCCAGCTCACCCTGGACAGGGAGGGAAAAACTGTTTTTT. This sequence encodes CASSPWTGREKLFF. The chain recombines TRBV18 with TRBJ1-4; 8 bases map to TRBD1. The CDR3 consists of 14 residues. V dropped 3 bases and J dropped 8; count of bases not matched to a gene: 5. Germline V gives CDR1 KGHSH, CDR2 LQKENI.

This clonotype is deemed medium-sized. This chain links TRBV6-4 with TRBJ2-3; the match to TRBD2 covers 8 bases. The CDR3 is made up of 14 amino acids. Per the germline V gene, CDR1 is MRHNA and CDR2 is SNTAGT. V gave up 4 bases and J gave up 4 bases; unmatched junction bases: 4. The CDR3 spells CASSAGLEADTQYF. The CDR3 nucleotides are TGTGCCAGCAGTGCGGGACTAGAGGCAGATACGCAGTATTTT.

This clonotype is large by share. The V and J genes are TRBV2 and TRBJ2-5; a weak D match, TRBD2 (5 bases). V was trimmed by 0 bases and J by 2 bases, leaving 13 bases between them. Germline lookup yields CDR1 SNHLY and CDR2 FYNNEI. The CDR3 contains 16 residues. The CDR3 coding sequence is TGTGCCAGCAGTGAAGCGTGGGGAGTTGGGCAAGAGACCCAGTACTTC. Its protein is CASSEAWGVGQETQYF.